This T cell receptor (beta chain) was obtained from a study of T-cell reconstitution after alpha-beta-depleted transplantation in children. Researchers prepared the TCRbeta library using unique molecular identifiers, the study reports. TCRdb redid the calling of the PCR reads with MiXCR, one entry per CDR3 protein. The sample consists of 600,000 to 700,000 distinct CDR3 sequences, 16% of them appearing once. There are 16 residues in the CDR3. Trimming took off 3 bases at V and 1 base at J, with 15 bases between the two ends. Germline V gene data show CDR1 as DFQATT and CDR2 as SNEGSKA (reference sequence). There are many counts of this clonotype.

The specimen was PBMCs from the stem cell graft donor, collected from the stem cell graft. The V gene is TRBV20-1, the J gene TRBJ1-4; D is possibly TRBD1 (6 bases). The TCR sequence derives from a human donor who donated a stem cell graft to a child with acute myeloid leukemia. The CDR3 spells CSASPGEYVTNEKLFF. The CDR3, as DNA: TGCAGTGCTAGCCCAGGGGAGTATGTAACTAATGAAAAACTGTTTTTT.